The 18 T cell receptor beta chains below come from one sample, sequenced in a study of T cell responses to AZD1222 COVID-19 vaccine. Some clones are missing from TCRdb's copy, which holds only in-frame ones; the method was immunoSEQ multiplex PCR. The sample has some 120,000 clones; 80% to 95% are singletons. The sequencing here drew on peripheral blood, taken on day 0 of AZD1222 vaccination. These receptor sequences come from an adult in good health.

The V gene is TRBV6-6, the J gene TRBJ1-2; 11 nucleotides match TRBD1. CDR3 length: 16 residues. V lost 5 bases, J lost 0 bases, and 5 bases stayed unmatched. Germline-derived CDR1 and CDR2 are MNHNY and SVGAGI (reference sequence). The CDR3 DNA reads TGTGCCAGCAGTAACACGGGACAGGGGGCTAACTATGGCTACACCTTC. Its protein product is CASSNTGQGANYGYTF.

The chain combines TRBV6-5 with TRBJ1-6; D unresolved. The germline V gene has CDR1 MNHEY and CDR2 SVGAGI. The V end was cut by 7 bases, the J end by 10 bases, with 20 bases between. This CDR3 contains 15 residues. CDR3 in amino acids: CASTLDRPRWSPLHF. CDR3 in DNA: TGTGCCAGCACCCTAGACCGTCCTAGGTGGTCACCCCTCCACTTT.

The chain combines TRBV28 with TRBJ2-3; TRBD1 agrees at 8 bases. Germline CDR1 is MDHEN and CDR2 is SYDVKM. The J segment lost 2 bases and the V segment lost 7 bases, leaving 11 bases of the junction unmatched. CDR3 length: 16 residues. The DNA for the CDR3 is TGTGCCAGCAAGCTGGACAGGGCAACCTTCACAGATACGCAGTATTTT. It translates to CASKLDRATFTDTQYF.

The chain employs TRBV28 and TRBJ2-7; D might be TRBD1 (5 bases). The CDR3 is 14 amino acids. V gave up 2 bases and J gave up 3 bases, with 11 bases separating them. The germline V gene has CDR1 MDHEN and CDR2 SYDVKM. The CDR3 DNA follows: TGTGCCAGCAGTTTAAGGGCAGGGATCTACGAGCAGTACTTC. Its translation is CASSLRAGIYEQYF.

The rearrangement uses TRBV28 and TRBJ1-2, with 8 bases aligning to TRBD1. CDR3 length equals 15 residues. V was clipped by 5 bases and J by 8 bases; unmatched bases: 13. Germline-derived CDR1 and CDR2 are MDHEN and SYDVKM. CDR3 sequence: CASSTQGARVGGYTF. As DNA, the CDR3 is TGTGCCAGCAGTACCCAGGGGGCCAGGGTAGGAGGCTACACCTTC.

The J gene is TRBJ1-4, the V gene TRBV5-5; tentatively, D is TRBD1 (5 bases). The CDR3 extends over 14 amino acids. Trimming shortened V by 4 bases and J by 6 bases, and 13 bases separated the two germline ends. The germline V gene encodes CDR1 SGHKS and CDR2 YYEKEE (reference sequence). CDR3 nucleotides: TGTGCCAGCAGCCGGCGCAGGGTATATGAAAAACTGTTTTTT. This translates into CASSRRRVYEKLFF.

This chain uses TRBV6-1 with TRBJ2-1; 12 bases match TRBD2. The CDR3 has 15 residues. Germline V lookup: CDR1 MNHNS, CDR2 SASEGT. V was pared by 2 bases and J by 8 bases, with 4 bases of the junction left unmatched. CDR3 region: CASSETPSGRDEQFF. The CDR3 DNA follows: TGTGCCAGCAGTGAAACTCCTAGCGGGAGGGATGAGCAGTTCTTC.

This CDR3 is CASSPQSGSSYNEQFF. CDR3 sequence (DNA): TGTGCCAGCAGCCCCCAAAGCGGATCCTCCTACAATGAGCAGTTCTTC. V usage is TRBV7-2 and J usage is TRBJ2-1, with TRBD2 as a possible D gene (5 bases). The CDR3 runs to 16 residues. Per germline, CDR1 SGHTA and CDR2 FQGNSA. V was trimmed by 5 bases and J by 0 bases, leaving 14 bases between them.

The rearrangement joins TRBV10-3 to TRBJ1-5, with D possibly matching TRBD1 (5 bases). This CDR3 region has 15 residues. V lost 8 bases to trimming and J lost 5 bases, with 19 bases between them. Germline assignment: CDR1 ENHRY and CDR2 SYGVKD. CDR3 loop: CAIRFRDGGDQPQHF. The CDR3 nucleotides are TGTGCCATCCGGTTCCGGGACGGAGGGGATCAGCCCCAGCATTTT.

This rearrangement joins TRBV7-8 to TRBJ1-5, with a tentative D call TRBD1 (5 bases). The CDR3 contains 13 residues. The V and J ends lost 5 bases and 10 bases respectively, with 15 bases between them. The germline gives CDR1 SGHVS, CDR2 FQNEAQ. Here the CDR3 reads CASSEAPTVPQHF. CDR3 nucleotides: TGTGCCAGCAGCGAAGCCCCGACAGTCCCCCAGCATTTT.

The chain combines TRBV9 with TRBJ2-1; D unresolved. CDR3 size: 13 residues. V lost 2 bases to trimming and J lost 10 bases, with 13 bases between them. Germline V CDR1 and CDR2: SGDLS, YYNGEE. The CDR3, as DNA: TGTGCCAGCAGCGTCAACCAGCTGGGGGAGCAGTTCTTC. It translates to CASSVNQLGEQFF.

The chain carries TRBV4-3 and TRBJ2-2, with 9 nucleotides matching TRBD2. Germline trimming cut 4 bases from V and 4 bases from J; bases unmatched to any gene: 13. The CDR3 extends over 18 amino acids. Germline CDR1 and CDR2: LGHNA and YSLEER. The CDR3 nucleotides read TGCGCCAGCAGCCGACAAGCGGCGGGAGGGCCTGGCACCGGGGAGCTGTTTTTT. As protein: CASSRQAAGGPGTGELFF.

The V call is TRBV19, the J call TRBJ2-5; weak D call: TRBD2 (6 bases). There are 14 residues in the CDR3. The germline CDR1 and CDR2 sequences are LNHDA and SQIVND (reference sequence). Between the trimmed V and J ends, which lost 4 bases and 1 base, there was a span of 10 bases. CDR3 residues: CASSRPGLQETQYF. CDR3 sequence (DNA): TGTGCCAGTAGTAGACCGGGACTCCAAGAGACCCAGTACTTC.

CDR3 sequence reads: CASSFDRTATGELFF. The CDR3 DNA reads TGTGCCAGCAGTTTCGATCGGACAGCAACCGGGGAGCTGTTTTTT. V is TRBV6-5 and J is TRBJ2-2; a possible D gene is TRBD1 (6 bases). The V gene's germline CDR1 is MNHEY and CDR2 SVGAGI. Trimming removed 4 bases from V and 5 bases from J, with 14 bases in between. The CDR3 loop spans 15 amino acids.

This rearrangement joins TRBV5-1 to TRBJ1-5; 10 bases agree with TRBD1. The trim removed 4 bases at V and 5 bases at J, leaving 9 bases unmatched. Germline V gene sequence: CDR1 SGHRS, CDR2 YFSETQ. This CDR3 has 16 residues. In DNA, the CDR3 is TGCGCCAGCAGCCCGACCGGGACAGGGGTTTATCAGCCCCAGCATTTT. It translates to CASSPTGTGVYQPQHF.

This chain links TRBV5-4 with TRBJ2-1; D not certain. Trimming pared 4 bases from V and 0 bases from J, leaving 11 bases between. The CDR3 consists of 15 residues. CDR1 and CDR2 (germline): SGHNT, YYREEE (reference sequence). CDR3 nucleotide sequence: TGTGCCAGCAGCCCCACAGTGAGCTCCTACAATGAGCAGTTCTTC. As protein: CASSPTVSSYNEQFF.

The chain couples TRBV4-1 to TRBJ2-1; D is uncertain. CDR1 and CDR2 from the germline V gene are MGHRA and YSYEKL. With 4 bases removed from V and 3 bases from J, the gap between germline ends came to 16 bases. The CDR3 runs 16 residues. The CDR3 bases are TGCGCCAGCAGCCGCGCCGGCTCGTGGGGCTACAATGAGCAGTTCTTC. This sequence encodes CASSRAGSWGYNEQFF.

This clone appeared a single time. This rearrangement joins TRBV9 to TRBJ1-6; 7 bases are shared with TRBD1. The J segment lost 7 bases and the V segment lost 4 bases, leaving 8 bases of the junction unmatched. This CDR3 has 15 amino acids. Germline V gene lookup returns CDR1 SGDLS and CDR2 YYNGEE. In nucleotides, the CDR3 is TGTGCCAGCAGCAACCGGGACAGATTAAATTCACCCCTCCACTTT. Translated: CASSNRDRLNSPLHF.